The 5 T cell receptor beta chains listed next were all sequenced from one sample in a study of T-cell reconstitution after alpha-beta-depleted transplantation in children. Unique molecular identifiers were built into the TCRbeta library. TCRdb redid the calling of the PCR reads with MiXCR, one entry per CDR3 protein. The sample has hundreds of thousands of distinct CDR3 sequences; over 25% are singletons. The source was PBMCs from the stem cell graft donor, collected from the stem cell graft. These TCRs come from a human donor who donated a stem cell graft to a child with aplastic anemia.

The gene calls are TRBV7-2 and TRBJ1-5, with 9 bases fitting TRBD1. Per germline, CDR1 SGHTA and CDR2 FQGNSA. There are 16 residues in the CDR3. V shed 5 bases, J shed 6 bases, and the junction held 11 bases outside the gene matches. This CDR3 reads CASSPDRGETGQPQHF. CDR3 bases: TGTGCCAGCAGCCCGGACAGGGGAGAGACTGGTCAGCCCCAGCATTTT. Combining the CDR3 with reference TRBV7-2 and TRBJ1-5 gives the whole variable domain GAGVSQSPSNKVTEKGKDVELRCDPISGHTALYWYRQSLGQGLEFLIYFQGNSAPDKSGLPSDRFSAERTGGSVSTLTIQRTQQEDSAVYLCASSPDRGETGQPQHFGDGTRLSIL.

The rearrangement links TRBV24-1 to TRBJ1-1; D perhaps matches TRBD1 (5 bases). V was trimmed by 7 bases and J by 3 bases, leaving 11 bases between them. Germline V gene data show CDR1 as KGHDR and CDR2 as SFDVKD. The CDR3 length is 13 residues. CDR3 DNA: TGTGCCACCAGGAGGGAAGGGGACACTGAAGCTTTCTTT. Amino acid sequence: CATRREGDTEAFF.

The genes are TRBV18 and TRBJ1-1; tentative D call: TRBD1 (6 bases). Germline V gene sequence: CDR1 KGHSH, CDR2 LQKENI. The CDR3 is 17 amino acids. V lost 1 base and J lost 0, with 15 bases in between. Here the CDR3 DNA reads TGTGCCAGCTCACCACTTATGTCAGGGGCCATGAACACTGAAGCTTTCTTT. Protein sequence: CASSPLMSGAMNTEAFF.

Many counts were recorded for this clonotype. The gene calls are TRBV6-2 or TRBV6-3 and TRBJ2-7; D gene ambiguous. Trimming removed 5 bases from V and 2 bases from J, with 16 bases in between. The CDR3 contains 15 residues. Germline V gene lookup returns CDR1 MNHEY and CDR2 SVGEGT. CDR3 residues: CASSPDIGGPYEQYV. The CDR3 DNA reads as TGTGCCAGCAGTCCCGATATTGGTGGGCCCTACGAGCAGTACGTC.

The rearrangement joins TRBV12-3 or TRBV12-4 to TRBJ1-5, with TRBD1 as a possible D gene (5 bases). The CDR3 runs to 16 residues. Trimming took off 3 bases at V and 2 bases at J, with 14 bases between the two ends. The CDR3 here is CASSFIIQGGNQPQHF. The CDR3 coding sequence is TGTGCCAGCAGTTTTATCATCCAGGGTGGCAATCAGCCCCAGCATTTT.